The 23 T cell receptor beta chains below come from one sample, sequenced in a study of blood T cells in healthy people across ages. Then a second PCR, running about 6 to 11 cycles, was carried out with a sample-barcoded 5' primer and a J-beta primer mix. TCRdb re-analysed the 5' RACE reads in MiXCR, keeping a single row per CDR3 protein. The data hold hundreds of thousands of distinct CDR3 sequences, with 49% observed a single time. Sequencing used blood. These receptor sequences come from a woman between 55 and 75 years old in good health.

This clonotype was seen only once. The chain employs TRBV6-5 and TRBJ2-1, with a tentative D call TRBD1 (7 bases). Germline CDR1 reads MNHEY; CDR2 reads SVGAGI. Trimming removed 0 bases from V and 7 bases from J, with 13 bases in between. The CDR3 runs 15 residues. The CDR3 DNA reads TGTGCCAGCAGTTACTCGAGTCAGGGGGGAAATGAGCAGTTCTTC. It translates to CASSYSSQGGNEQFF.

This rearrangement joins TRBV20-1 to TRBJ2-7, with D possibly being TRBD2 (6 bases). This CDR3 is built from 16 residues. CDR1 is DFQATT and CDR2 is SNEGSKA in the germline V gene (reference sequence). V lost 0 bases to trimming and J lost 6 bases, with 21 bases between them. CDR3 nucleotide sequence: TGCAGTGCTAGAGAGGGCGGGGATTCTAAGTTTAGCGAGCAGTACTTC. Translation gives CSAREGGDSKFSEQYF.

The V gene is TRBV6-2 or TRBV6-3, the J gene TRBJ2-5; TRBD2 matches at 9 bases. Judging by the DNA end, TRBJ2-7 fits better; the J call may be wrong. Germline V gene sequence: CDR1 MNHEY, CDR2 SVGEGT. The CDR3 runs 15 residues. DNA for the CDR3: TGTGCCAGCAGTTACTGGGCGGGAGGGGCCTACGAGCAGTACTTC. Residues: CASSYWAGGAYEQYF.

The chain has TRBV25-1 and TRBJ2-7, with D perhaps TRBD2 (5 bases). Germline-derived CDR1 and CDR2 are MGHDK and SYGVNS. Trimming left V 5 bases short and J 1 base short, with 18 bases between. This CDR3 is built from 16 residues. The CDR3 DNA sequence: TGTGCCAGCAGTCCCCGGGATCAGTTAGGATCCTACGAGCAGTACTTC. Translated: CASSPRDQLGSYEQYF.

V usage is TRBV6-2 or TRBV6-3 and J usage is TRBJ2-1, with 7 bases identical to TRBD2. The germline gives CDR1 MNHEY, CDR2 SVGEGT. The CDR3 contains 13 residues. J gave up 2 bases and V 6 bases, and 1 base lay outside the gene matches. CDR3 sequence reads: CASRLAPYNEQFF. CDR3 nucleotides: TGTGCCAGCAGACTAGCGCCCTACAATGAGCAGTTCTTC.

This chain uses TRBV2 with TRBJ2-4; 13 positions agree with TRBD2. The CDR3 runs 15 residues. The ends lost 7 bases at V and 7 bases at J; junction bases unmatched: 7. Per germline, CDR1 SNHLY and CDR2 FYNNEI. The CDR3 DNA follows: TGTGCCAGCACTGAGGGGACTAGCGGGGACAACATTCAGTACTTC. It yields the protein CASTEGTSGDNIQYF.

The chain couples TRBV27 to TRBJ1-2, with 11 nucleotides matching TRBD1. The V gene's germline CDR1 is MNHEY and CDR2 SMNVEV (reference sequence). The CDR3 covers 15 residues. With 6 bases clipped from V and 3 bases from J, the junction kept 6 bases outside the gene matches. The CDR3 sequence is CASSTRTGGDYGYTF. The CDR3 DNA sequence: TGTGCCAGCAGCACAAGGACAGGGGGCGACTATGGCTACACCTTC.

This chain uses TRBV3-1 with TRBJ1-6; D gene uncertain. This CDR3 is 14 amino acids long. Germline assignment: CDR1 LGHDT and CDR2 YNNKEL (reference sequence). V shed 0 bases and J shed 7 bases, with 7 bases lying between them. The CDR3 reads CASSQDRRNSPLHF. As DNA, the CDR3 is TGTGCCAGCAGCCAAGATAGAAGGAATTCACCCCTCCACTTT.

The chain couples TRBV20-1 to TRBJ2-1, with 11 bases fitting TRBD2. The CDR3 extends over 15 amino acids. V was pared by 6 bases and J by 1 base, with 5 bases of the junction left unmatched. Germline V gene lookup returns CDR1 DFQATT and CDR2 SNEGSKA (reference sequence). CDR3 sequence: CSATGLAASYNEQFF. As DNA, the CDR3 is TGCAGTGCCACGGGACTAGCGGCATCCTACAATGAGCAGTTCTTC.

This clonotype has just a few counts. The V and J genes are TRBV7-2 and TRBJ2-7; the D is unclear. The V end was cut by 5 bases, the J end by 3 bases, with 20 bases between. This CDR3 has 16 amino acids. CDR1 and CDR2 from the germline V gene are SGHTA and FQGNSA. The CDR3 nucleotides read TGTGCCAGCAGCCCCCGATCGGATGCGGTACGCTACGAGCAGTACTTC. Protein sequence: CASSPRSDAVRYEQYF.

The chain has TRBV20-1 and TRBJ2-3; TRBD2 matches 8 bases. V lost 0 bases, J lost 8 bases, and 7 bases stayed unmatched. CDR1 is DFQATT, CDR2 SNEGSKA, per germline (reference sequence). The CDR3 runs 14 residues. The CDR3: CSARDPSGSGTQYF. The CDR3 DNA is TGCAGTGCTAGAGATCCCAGCGGGAGTGGTACGCAGTATTTT.

This clonotype appeared a few times. The rearrangement uses TRBV4-2 and TRBJ1-2; the D gene is possibly TRBD1 (6 bases). The germline gives CDR1 LGHNA, CDR2 YNFKEQ. The CDR3 runs 19 residues. V lost 8 bases, J lost 4 bases, and 32 bases lay in between. The CDR3 DNA sequence: TGTGCCAGCCAGCAGGACAGAACTAACCTAGGGGGTTCCTTCTATGGCTACACCTTC. It yields the protein CASQQDRTNLGGSFYGYTF.

In its sample, this clonotype was seen once. A read error may produce the germline difference seen at one junction end. The chain couples TRBV20-1 to TRBJ1-1; D perhaps matches TRBD1 (5 bases). The CDR3 is made up of 15 amino acids. Germline CDR1 reads DFQATT; CDR2 reads SNEGSKA (reference sequence). This chain's CDR3 is CSARWDFLGSAEAFF. Written as DNA, the CDR3 is TGTAGTGCTAGATGGGACTTCCTGGGTTCGGCCGAAGCTTTCTTT.

The chain is built from TRBV6-2 or TRBV6-3 and TRBJ2-4; tentative D call: TRBD1 (6 bases). CDR3 length: 15 amino acids. V shed 5 bases and J shed 0 bases, with 11 bases lying between them. The germline gives CDR1 MNHEY, CDR2 SVGEGT. The CDR3 reads CASSNRAEAKNIQYF. The DNA of the CDR3 is TGTGCCAGCAGTAACAGGGCCGAAGCCAAAAACATTCAGTACTTC.

The CDR3 DNA is TGTGCCAGCAGCTTAGATTCCCGGGACAGGTCCAGTCTTCCCTCTGGGGCCAACGTCCTGACTTTC. Protein: CASSLDSRDRSSLPSGANVLTF. V usage is TRBV11-2 and J usage is TRBJ2-6; 8 nucleotides align to TRBD1. Germline CDR1 reads SGHAT; CDR2 reads FQNNGV. The CDR3 runs 22 residues. The V gene end was trimmed by 0 bases and the J gene end by 0 bases; junction bases not matched to a gene: 16.

V is TRBV29-1 and J is TRBJ2-7; D gene uncertain. The length of the CDR3 is 12 residues. Germline lookup yields CDR1 SQVTM and CDR2 ANQGSEA. Trimming removed 7 bases from V and 2 bases from J, with 12 bases in between. The CDR3 reads CSATTVTYEQYF. The CDR3 DNA is TGCAGCGCGACGACGGTGACCTACGAGCAGTACTTC.

The J gene is TRBJ1-2, the V gene TRBV9; D is unclear. V shed 2 bases and J shed 6 bases, with 11 bases lying between them. Germline CDR1 reads SGDLS; CDR2 reads YYNGEE. The CDR3 is 13 amino acids. CDR3 coding DNA: TGTGCCAGCAGCGTTAACAGCGTCAATGGCTACACCTTC. Translation gives CASSVNSVNGYTF.

By frequency in the sample, this clonotype is medium-sized (0.01 to 0.1%). The rearrangement links TRBV7-2 to TRBJ2-7; 14 positions match TRBD2. V was clipped by 5 bases and J by 4 bases; unmatched bases: 7. The CDR3 spans 16 residues. Germline loops: CDR1 SGHTA, CDR2 FQGNSA. The CDR3 DNA reads as TGTGCCAGCAGCCACCCCAGGACTAGCGGGAGGTACGAGCAGTACTTC. Translating it yields CASSHPRTSGRYEQYF.

This clonotype was counted only a few times. The rearrangement joins TRBV11-2 to TRBJ2-1; perhaps TRBD1 as D (5 bases). This CDR3 is built from 22 residues. CDR1 SGHAT and CDR2 FQNNGV come from the germline V gene. V lost 1 base, J lost 9 bases, and 37 bases lay in between. The CDR3 loop is CASSLVLLAGQIISTALGEQFF. The CDR3 nucleotides read TGTGCCAGCAGCTTAGTTTTATTAGCAGGGCAAATTATTTCCACGGCCCTTGGTGAGCAGTTCTTC.

This clonotype was observed a few times. The chain carries TRBV5-1 and TRBJ2-7, with 9 nucleotides matching TRBD2. The V segment lost 4 bases and the J segment 0 bases; nucleotides outside the gene matches: 11. This CDR3 has 17 amino acids. Germline CDR1 and CDR2: SGHRS and YFSETQ. This chain's CDR3 is CASSPLLGSGSSYEQYF. The CDR3, as DNA: TGCGCCAGCAGCCCCTTATTGGGTAGCGGGAGCTCCTACGAGCAGTACTTC. Combining the CDR3 with reference TRBV5-1 and TRBJ2-7 gives the whole variable domain KAGVTQTPRYLIKTRGQQVTLSCSPISGHRSVSWYQQTPGQGLQFLFEYFSETQRNKGNFPGRFSGRQFSNSRSEMNVSTLELGDSALYLCASSPLLGSGSSYEQYFGPGTRLTVT.

This clonotype has more than one count but fewer than ten. V and J are TRBV20-1 and TRBJ2-3, with TRBD2 identical over 7 bases. Germline V gene lookup returns CDR1 DFQATT and CDR2 SNEGSKA (reference sequence). The CDR3 loop spans 14 amino acids. V gave up 3 bases and J gave up 0 bases; unmatched junction bases: 3. The CDR3 reads CSASLAVSTDTQYF. Written as DNA, the CDR3 is TGCAGTGCTAGCCTAGCGGTTAGCACAGATACGCAGTATTTT.

This clonotype was observed a few times. J is TRBJ1-6 and V is TRBV10-3; 8 positions match TRBD1. V was clipped by 9 bases and J by 7 bases; unmatched bases: 11. Germline assignment: CDR1 ENHRY and CDR2 SYGVKD. This CDR3 has 15 residues. CDR3 sequence reads: CAIRPDRVANSPLHF. The CDR3 DNA follows: TGTGCCATACGACCGGACAGGGTAGCCAATTCACCCCTCCACTTT.

This clonotype was observed a handful of times. The chain joins TRBV9 to TRBJ2-1, with a weak D call TRBD2 (6 bases). The CDR3 extends over 15 amino acids. Trimming took 4 bases from V and 6 from J, leaving 17 bases between them. The germline gives CDR1 SGDLS, CDR2 YYNGEE. The CDR3 sequence: CASSPHIGTFNEQFF. The CDR3, as DNA: TGTGCCAGCAGCCCGCACATCGGGACTTTCAATGAGCAGTTCTTC.